This entry lists 10 T cell receptor beta chains sequenced from one sample in a study of blood T cell repertoires in COVID-19. Profiled with immunoSEQ multiplex PCR; TCRdb holds only in-frame clones, not every one. The sample shows roughly 13,000 clones, just under 80% of them seen only once. The sample comprised peripheral blood. These receptors were obtained from a human donor in a cohort sampled during active COVID-19.

This clone turned up a few times. V and J are TRBV6-2 or TRBV6-3 and TRBJ2-7; tentatively, D is TRBD1 (5 bases). V lost 4 bases and J lost 9, with 10 bases in between. The CDR3 runs to 11 residues. Germline lookup yields CDR1 MNHEY and CDR2 SVGEGT. CDR3 DNA sequence: TGTGCCAGCAGTTGGGGCCAGCGGCAGTACTTC. The encoded protein is CASSWGQRQYF.

The chain links TRBV6-5 to TRBJ1-4; maybe TRBD1 (6 bases). Germline CDR1 is MNHEY and CDR2 is SVGAGI. Trimming pared 6 bases from V and 7 bases from J, leaving 15 bases between. The CDR3 extends over 14 amino acids. The CDR3 DNA sequence: TGTGCCAGCAGGCACAGGGTGGTGGGTGAAAAACTGTTTTTT. Amino acid sequence: CASRHRVVGEKLFF.

The gene calls are TRBV13 and TRBJ2-5, with 7 nucleotides matching TRBD2. The CDR3 has 13 residues. Looked up from germline, CDR1 is PRHDT and CDR2 is FYEKMQ (reference sequence). Unmatched junction bases numbered 3, after V lost 3 bases and J lost 5 bases. The CDR3 DNA follows: TGTGCCAGCAGCTTTACTAGCGATGAGACCCAGTACTTC. Encoded protein: CASSFTSDETQYF.

About this clone: Mismatch with germline at one junction end may stem from a read error. The chain employs TRBV7-7 and TRBJ2-5, with unresolved D. This CDR3 has 14 residues. Germline-derived CDR1 and CDR2 are SSHAT and FNYEAQ (reference sequence). CDR3 sequence: CASSPYPRGETQYF. The CDR3 nucleotides are TGTGCTAGCAGCCCCTACCCCAGAGGAGAGACCCAGTACTTC.

This chain links TRBV7-8 with TRBJ1-2; no clear D. The length of the CDR3 is 13 residues. The V gene's germline CDR1 is SGHVS and CDR2 FQNEAQ. V shed 2 bases and J shed 4 bases, with 8 bases lying between them. This CDR3 is CASSLPRSYGYTF. CDR3 DNA: TGTGCCAGCAGCTTACCCCGGAGCTATGGCTACACCTTC.

With respect to this clone: A junction boundary mismatches the germline segment, possibly from a read error. The chain has TRBV11-2 and TRBJ1-2, with unresolved D. Germline V lookup: CDR1 SGHAT, CDR2 FQNNGV. This CDR3 contains 13 residues. CDR3 DNA: TGTGCCAGCAGCTTAGACAGGTTCAGGTCTGGTGACTTC. Translating it yields CASSLDRFRSGDF.

The V and J genes are TRBV30 and TRBJ2-5; 9 bases line up with TRBD1. Trimming at V came to 5 bases and at J to 1 base, leaving 2 bases not matched to a gene. The CDR3 is 13 amino acids. Germline loops: CDR1 GTSNPN, CDR2 SVGIG (reference sequence). The CDR3, as DNA: TGTGCCTGGGGGGGACAGGGCCAAGAGACCCAGTACTTC. Protein sequence: CAWGGQGQETQYF.

This clone qualifies as medium-sized. V is TRBV27 and J is TRBJ1-4, with D possibly being TRBD1 (6 bases). Trimming left V 5 bases short and J 6 bases short, with 19 bases between. Germline V gene data show CDR1 as MNHEY and CDR2 as SMNVEV (reference sequence). The CDR3 totals 16 residues. The CDR3 DNA reads as TGTGCCAGCAGTCCATATTTGAGGGGGATCGATGAAAAACTGTTTTTT. It yields the protein CASSPYLRGIDEKLFF.

The CDR3 DNA is TGCGCCAGCAGCCAAGCCCCAGGGGGCGAGGATCGTCAGCCCCAGCATTTT. Its protein product is CASSQAPGGEDRQPQHF. This sequence joins TRBV4-1 and TRBJ1-5; 8 bases are a match to TRBD1. V gave up 1 base and J gave up 6 bases; unmatched junction bases: 11. Germline V gene data show CDR1 as MGHRA and CDR2 as YSYEKL. This CDR3 has 17 amino acids.

In its sample, this clone was seen a few times. V gene TRBV27 combines with J gene TRBJ2-1; D possibly corresponds to TRBD1 (6 bases). CDR3 length equals 15 residues. Trimming pared 2 bases from V and 4 bases from J, leaving 12 bases between. The germline gives CDR1 MNHEY, CDR2 SMNVEV (reference sequence). The CDR3 spells CASSLKGHMYNEQFF. CDR3 bases: TGTGCCAGCAGTTTAAAGGGACATATGTACAATGAGCAGTTCTTC.